This T cell receptor beta chain was identified during a study of PD-1 blockade in classical Hodgkin lymphoma. General observations from the study: The authors excluded patients who started nivolumab under 1 year after ASCT. Compared with healthy donors, newly diagnosed patients reportedly showed lower baseline TCR diversity.

Germline V gene data show CDR1 as SGHRS and CDR2 as YFSETQ. Trimming left V 4 bases short and J 2 bases short, with 6 bases between. CDR3 size: 12 residues. TCRdb's table, derived via immunoSEQ multiplex PCR, lists solely in-frame clones and lacks some. The sample has 25,000 to 35,000 clones, about 80% seen once. Time point given: cycle 4 day 1 (C4D1), after less than 7 weeks of nivolumab. Autologous stem cell transplantation was followed by relapse in every patient, and brentuximab vedotin exposure varied. Researchers report purifying CD4+ T cells from thawed PBMCs by magnetic negative selection. This clone was picked up a small number of times. The antigen remains unidentified.

The rearrangement joins TRBV5-1 to TRBJ1-1; D may be TRBD1 (5 bases). The sample in question was CD4+ T cells from blood, obtained before the fourth cycle of nivolumab. The clonotype was recovered from a human donor with classical Hodgkin lymphoma. CDR3 region: CASSRDNTEAFF. The CDR3 nucleotides are TGCGCCAGCAGCCGGGACAACACTGAAGCTTTCTTT.